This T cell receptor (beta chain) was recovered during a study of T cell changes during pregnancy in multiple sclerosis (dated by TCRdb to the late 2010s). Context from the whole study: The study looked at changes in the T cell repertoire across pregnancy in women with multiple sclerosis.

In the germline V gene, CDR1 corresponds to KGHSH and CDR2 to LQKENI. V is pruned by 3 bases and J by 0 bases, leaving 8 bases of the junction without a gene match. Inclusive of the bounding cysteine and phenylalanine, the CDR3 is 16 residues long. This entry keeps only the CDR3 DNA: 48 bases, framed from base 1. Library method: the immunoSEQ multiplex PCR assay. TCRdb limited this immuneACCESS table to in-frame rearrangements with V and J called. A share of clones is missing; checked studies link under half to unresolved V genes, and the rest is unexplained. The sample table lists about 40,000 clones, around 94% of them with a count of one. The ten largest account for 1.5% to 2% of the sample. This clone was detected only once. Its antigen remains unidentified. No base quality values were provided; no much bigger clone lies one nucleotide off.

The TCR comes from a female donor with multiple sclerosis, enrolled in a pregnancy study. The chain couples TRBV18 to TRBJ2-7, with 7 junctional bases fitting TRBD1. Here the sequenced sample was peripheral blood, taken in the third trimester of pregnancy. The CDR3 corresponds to CASSPRDRVGSYEQYF. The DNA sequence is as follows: TGTGCCAGCTCACCTCGAGACAGGGTTGGCTCCTACGAGCAGTACTTC.